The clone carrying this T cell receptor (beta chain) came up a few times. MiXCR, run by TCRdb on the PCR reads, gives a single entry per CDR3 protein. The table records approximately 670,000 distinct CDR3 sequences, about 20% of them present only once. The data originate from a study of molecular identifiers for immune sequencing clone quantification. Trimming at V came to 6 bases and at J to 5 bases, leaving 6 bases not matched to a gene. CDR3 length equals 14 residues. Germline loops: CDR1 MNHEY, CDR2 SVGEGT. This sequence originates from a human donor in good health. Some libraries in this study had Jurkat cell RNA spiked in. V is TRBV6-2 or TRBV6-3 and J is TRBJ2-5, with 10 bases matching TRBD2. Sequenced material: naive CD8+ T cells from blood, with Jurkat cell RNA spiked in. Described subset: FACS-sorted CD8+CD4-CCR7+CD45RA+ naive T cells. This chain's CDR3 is CASSIAGGGETQYF. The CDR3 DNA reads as TGTGCCAGCAGCATAGCGGGAGGCGGGGAGACCCAGTACTTC.